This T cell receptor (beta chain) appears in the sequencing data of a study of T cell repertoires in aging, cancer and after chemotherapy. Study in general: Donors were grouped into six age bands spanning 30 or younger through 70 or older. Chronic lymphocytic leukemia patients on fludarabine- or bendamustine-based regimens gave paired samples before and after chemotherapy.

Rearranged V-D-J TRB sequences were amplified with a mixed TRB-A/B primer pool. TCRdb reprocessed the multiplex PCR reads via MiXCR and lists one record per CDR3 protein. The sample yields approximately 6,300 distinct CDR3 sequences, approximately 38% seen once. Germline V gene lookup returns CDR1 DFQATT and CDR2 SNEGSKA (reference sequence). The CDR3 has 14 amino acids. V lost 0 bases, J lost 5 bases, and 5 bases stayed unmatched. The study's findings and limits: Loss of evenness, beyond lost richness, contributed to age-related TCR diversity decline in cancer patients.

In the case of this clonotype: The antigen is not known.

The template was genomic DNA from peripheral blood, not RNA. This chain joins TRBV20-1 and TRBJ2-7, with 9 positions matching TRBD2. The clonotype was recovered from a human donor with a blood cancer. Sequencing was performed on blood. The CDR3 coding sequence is TGCAGTGCTAGAGATGACGCGGGAGGGGACGAGCAGTACTTC. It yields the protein CSARDDAGGDEQYF.